This passage covers 5 T cell receptor beta chains from one sample sequenced in a study of response to subunit inactivated influenza vaccine. Using its own MiXCR run on the RT-PCR reads, TCRdb lists one record per CDR3 protein. This sample has roughly 780,000 distinct CDR3 sequences; roughly 18% occur once, and the top ten carry approximately 11%. The sample in question was PBMCs from blood, obtained roughly 5 days after vaccination. All receptors come from a man in his fifties who received an inactivated influenza vaccine.

This clonotype was seen only a few times. V gene TRBV9 combines with J gene TRBJ2-7; TRBD1 is a possible D gene (5 bases). The CDR3 covers 16 residues. V was trimmed by 0 bases and J by 3 bases, leaving 16 bases between them. CDR1 and CDR2 (germline): SGDLS, YYNGEE. The CDR3 protein is CASSVAAGNRNYEQYF. The CDR3 nucleotides are TGTGCCAGCAGCGTAGCTGCAGGGAATCGCAACTACGAGCAGTACTTC.

This clonotype was counted only a few times. This chain connects TRBV9 to TRBJ1-2, with 8 bases matching TRBD1. CDR1 is SGDLS and CDR2 is YYNGEE in the germline V gene. Trimming at V came to 4 bases and at J to 8 bases, leaving 4 bases not matched to a gene. The CDR3 covers 12 residues. CDR3: CASSPGGFGYTF. CDR3 in DNA: TGTGCCAGCAGCCCAGGGGGCTTCGGCTACACCTTC.

This clonotype was seen a few times. V gene TRBV28 combines with J gene TRBJ2-1; 7 nucleotides match TRBD1. Germline V CDR1 and CDR2: MDHEN, SYDVKM. V trimming: 6 bases; J trimming: 9 bases; junction bases outside the gene matches: 8. The CDR3 sequence is 13 residues long. The CDR3 loop reads CASSPQGVGEQFF. For the CDR3, the DNA is TGTGCCAGCAGCCCCCAGGGGGTGGGTGAGCAGTTCTTC.

The CDR3 spells CASSVDSGSPYEQYF. In DNA form, the CDR3 reads TGTGCCAGCAGCGTAGACTCAGGGTCCCCCTACGAGCAGTACTTC. The chain recombines TRBV9 with TRBJ2-7; D is possibly TRBD1 (5 bases). Germline V CDR1 and CDR2: SGDLS, YYNGEE. Trimming took off 0 bases at V and 2 bases at J, with 12 bases between the two ends. The CDR3 totals 15 residues.

V gene TRBV20-1 combines with J gene TRBJ2-1; TRBD2 aligns across 10 bases. The germline CDR1 and CDR2 sequences are DFQATT and SNEGSKA (reference sequence). CDR3 length equals 16 residues. The trim removed 0 bases at V and 2 bases at J, leaving 4 bases unmatched. CDR3 DNA sequence: TGCAGTGCTAGAGATATGCTAGCGGGGGCCTACAATGAGCAGTTCTTC. As protein: CSARDMLAGAYNEQFF.